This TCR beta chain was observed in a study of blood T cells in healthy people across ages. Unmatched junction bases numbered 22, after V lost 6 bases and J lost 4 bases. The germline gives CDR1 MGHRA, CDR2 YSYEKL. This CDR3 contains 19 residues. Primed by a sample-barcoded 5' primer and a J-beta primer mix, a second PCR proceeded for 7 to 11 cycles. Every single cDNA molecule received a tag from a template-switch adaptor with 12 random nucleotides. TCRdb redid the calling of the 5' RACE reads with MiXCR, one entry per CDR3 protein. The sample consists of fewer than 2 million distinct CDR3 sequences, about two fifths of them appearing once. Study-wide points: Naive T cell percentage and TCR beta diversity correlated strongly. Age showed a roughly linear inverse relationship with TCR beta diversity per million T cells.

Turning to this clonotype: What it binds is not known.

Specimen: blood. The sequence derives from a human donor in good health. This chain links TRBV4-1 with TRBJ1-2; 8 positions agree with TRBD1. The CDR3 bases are TGCGCCAGCAGTTTCCAGGGGGCTGTCCGGTACAGGGGGATCTATGGCTACACCTTC. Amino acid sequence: CASSFQGAVRYRGIYGYTF.